These T cell receptor beta chains were read from a single sample in a study of T-cell reconstitution after alpha-beta-depleted transplantation in children. TCRdb fed the PCR reads into MiXCR, producing one record per CDR3 protein. The sample holds about 160,000 distinct CDR3 sequences; around 10% are singletons and the top ten take around 13%. The specimen was PBMCs, collected before TCRalphabeta/CD19-depleted stem cell transplant. The receptors shown here come from a boy younger than 10 with acute myeloid leukemia, due to receive a stem cell transplant. CDR3s include the opening cysteine and the closing phenylalanine or tryptophan. Each record gives: clone size, D gene, J gene, V gene, CDR3 DNA, CDR3 protein. D genes are given only for firm matches. Where a row states a size, it is once, few, many or the class of an expanded clone; other rows omit it.

>NA|NA|TRBJ1-5|TRBV7-9
TGTGCCAGCAGCTTAGAAGTCGGGCAGGCCCAAGGGCAGCCCCAGCATTTT
CASSLEVGQAQGQPQHF
>many|NA|TRBJ2-5|TRBV5-1
TGCGCCAGCCACGATCTGCGGGGCCGATTAGAGACCCAGTACTTC
CASHDLRGRLETQYF
>many|NA|TRBJ1-2|TRBV29-1
TGCAGCGTTGAGTTTGGGGGGACCTTCTATGGCTACACCTTC
CSVEFGGTFYGYTF
>few|TRBD1|TRBJ1-5|TRBV6-1
TGTGCCAGCCGTGGACAGGATGAAAGTCAGCCCCAGCATTTT
CASRGQDESQPQHF
>many|TRBD2|TRBJ2-7|TRBV6-5
TGTGCCAGCAGTTACTCGGCTAGCGGGAGTTTGTCCTACGAGCAGTACTTC
CASSYSASGSLSYEQYF
>many|TRBD2|TRBJ2-1|TRBV4-2
TGTGCCAGCAGCCAAGATGGGACTAGGAACAATGAGCAGTTCTTC
CASSQDGTRNNEQFF
>many|NA|TRBJ1-1|TRBV20-1
TGCAGTGCTAGTCCTCCCAGGGTAGTGAGAACTGAAGCTTTCTTT
CSASPPRVVRTEAFF
>many|TRBD1|TRBJ2-7|TRBV18
TGTGCCAGCTCACTGAGACAGGGGTACGAGCAGTACTTC
CASSLRQGYEQYF
>many|NA|TRBJ2-1|TRBV6-1
TGTGCCACGAGGAAGTCCCGGTGGACTGAGCAGTTCTTC
CATRKSRWTEQFF
>NA|NA|TRBJ1-2|TRBV12-3/TRBV12-4
TGTGCCAGCACCCCGGCTCTGTGGGGCTCCAGCTATGGCTACACCTTC
CASTPALWGSSYGYTF
>many|NA|TRBJ2-3|TRBV7-7
TGTGCTAGCAGCTTACTGGGGGAGACAGATACGCAGTATTTT
CASSLLGETDTQYF
>many|TRBD1|TRBJ1-4|TRBV7-2
TGTGCCAGCAGCCCACGACAGGGCCGGTATGAAAAACTGTTTTTT
CASSPRQGRYEKLFF
>many|NA|TRBJ1-1|TRBV7-9
TGTGCCAGCAGCTTAGGGGGGGGGCAGTTCGCTGAAGCTTTCTTT
CASSLGGGQFAEAFF
>many|TRBD2|TRBJ2-7|TRBV20-1
TGCAGTGCTCCGGGACTAGCCGGATACGAGCAGTACTTC
CSAPGLAGYEQYF
>many|TRBD1|TRBJ1-6|TRBV20-1
TGCAGTGCGCCACCCGCGGGACAGGGGAATTCACCCCTCCACTTT
CSAPPAGQGNSPLHF
>many|TRBD2|TRBJ2-2|TRBV6-8
TGTGCCAGCAGTGCCGGGACTAGCATCGGGGAGCTGTTTTTT
CASSAGTSIGELFF
>many|NA|TRBJ1-1|TRBV27
TGTGCCAGCAGTTTAGGGGGGGGGCGCACTGAAGCTTTCTTT
CASSLGGGRTEAFF
>many|NA|TRBJ2-7|TRBV5-4
TGTGCCAGCAGCCCGGGTTTAGGGGTCCACGAGCAGTACTTC
CASSPGLGVHEQYF
>many|NA|TRBJ2-5|TRBV3-1
TGTGCCAGCAGCCAAGGGAGAGTCCAAGAGACCCAGTACTTC
CASSQGRVQETQYF
>many|NA|TRBJ1-1|TRBV9
TGTGCCAGCAGCGCAGGCGCCCCTGGGGTCCGAACTGAAGCTTTCTTT
CASSAGAPGVRTEAFF
>NA|NA|TRBJ2-3|TRBV18
TGTGCCAGCTCACCTCCGGGACGGAGCACAGATACGCAGTATTTT
CASSPPGRSTDTQYF
>many|TRBD2|TRBJ2-1|TRBV20-1
TGCAGTGCGACCGGGACTAGCCCGGACCCTGGATACAATGAGCAGTTCTTC
CSATGTSPDPGYNEQFF
>many|NA|TRBJ2-1|TRBV4-2
TGTGCCAGCAGCCAAGAGGGCTCCGGGTCTCGCTCCTACAATGAGCAGTTCTTC
CASSQEGSGSRSYNEQFF
>many|NA|TRBJ1-1|TRBV5-1
TGCGCCAGCAGCTTGGCGACAGAGAACACTGAAGCTTTCTTT
CASSLATENTEAFF
>many|NA|TRBJ1-4|TRBV12-3/TRBV12-4
TGTGCCAGCAGTTTCGAGAGGGCGGATAATGAAAAACTGTTTTTT
CASSFERADNEKLFF
>many|NA|TRBJ1-1|TRBV20-1
TGCAGTGCTAACACTGAAGCTTTCTTT
CSANTEAFF
>many|TRBD1|TRBJ2-1|TRBV12-3/TRBV12-4
TGTGCCAGCAGATCGACAGGGACGGATGAGCAGTTCTTC
CASRSTGTDEQFF
>many|TRBD1|TRBJ2-1|TRBV12-3/TRBV12-4
TGTGCCAGCAGCCTCAGTGGGACAGGGGTCAATGAGCAGTTCTTC
CASSLSGTGVNEQFF
>many|NA|TRBJ2-2|TRBV7-9
TGTGCCAGCAGCGGAGGGGGGGAGCTGTTTTTT
CASSGGGELFF
>many|NA|TRBJ1-4|TRBV28
TGTGCCAGCAGTTTCTTCGGGTCTGAAAATGAAAAACTGTTTTTT
CASSFFGSENEKLFF
>NA|TRBD2|TRBJ2-3|TRBV7-6
TGTGCCAGCAGCTGGAGCCGGGACTACCTCTCCACAGATACGCAGTATTTT
CASSWSRDYLSTDTQYF